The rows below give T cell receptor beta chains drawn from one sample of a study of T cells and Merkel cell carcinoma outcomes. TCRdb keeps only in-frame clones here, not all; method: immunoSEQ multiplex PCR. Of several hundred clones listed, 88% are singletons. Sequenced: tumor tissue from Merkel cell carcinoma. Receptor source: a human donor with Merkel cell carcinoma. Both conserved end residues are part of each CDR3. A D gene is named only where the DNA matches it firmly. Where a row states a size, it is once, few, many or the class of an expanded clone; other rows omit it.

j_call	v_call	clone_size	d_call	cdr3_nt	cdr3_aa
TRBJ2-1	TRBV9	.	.	TGTGCCAGCAGCGTCCAGGAACTAGCCGGCAATGAGCAGTTCTTC	CASSVQELAGNEQFF
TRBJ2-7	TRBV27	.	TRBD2	TGTGCCAGACCCCGGACTAGCTACGAGCAGTACTTC	CARPRTSYEQYF
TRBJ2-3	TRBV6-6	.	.	TGTGCCAGCAGTTACTCGGACCCAAGGGATACGCAGTATTTT	CASSYSDPRDTQYF
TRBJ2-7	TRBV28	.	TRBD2	TGTGTCAGCAGCCAACCGGGACTAGTAAGCTACTTT	CVSSQPGLVSYF
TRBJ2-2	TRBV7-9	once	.	TGTGCCAGCAGCCTGAGCACCGGGGAGCTGTTTTTT	CASSLSTGELFF
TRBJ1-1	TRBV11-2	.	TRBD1	TGTGCCAGCAGCTATGGACAGGGGAACACTGAAGCTTTCTTT	CASSYGQGNTEAFF
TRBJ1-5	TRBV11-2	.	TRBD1	TGTGCCAGCAGTTCTGGGACAGGGGTCAATCAGCCCCAGCATTTT	CASSSGTGVNQPQHF
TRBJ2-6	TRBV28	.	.	TGTGCCAGCAGTTTCCCATCTCTGACACAAAGTCGGGCCAACGTCCTGACTTTC	CASSFPSLTQSRANVLTF
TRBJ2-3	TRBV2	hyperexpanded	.	TGTGCCAGCAGTGAAGAAGGAAGACTAACAGATACGCAGTATTTT	CASSEEGRLTDTQYF
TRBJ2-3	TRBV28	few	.	TGTGCCAGCAAGGCCACAGATACGCAGTATTTT	CASKATDTQYF